This TCR beta chain was identified during a study of CD8 T cells in Susac syndrome (dated by TCRdb to the late 2010s). Study-wide context: Whether CD8+ T cell activation and differentiation in Susac syndrome was antigen driven was tested using repertoire sequencing. General study outcomes and caveats: The number of individuals in the TCR sequencing and HLA analysis was acknowledged as relatively small.

The CDR1 and CDR2 encoded by the germline V gene (reference sequence) are DFQATT and SNEGSKA. The V end gives up 5 bases and the J end 7 bases, leaving 10 bases in the junction not matched to a gene. The CDR3 runs 13 residues from the cysteine to the phenylalanine. Only the CDR3 portion is preserved as DNA: 39 bases, with reading frame beginning at the first base. Peripheral blood CD8+ and CD4+ T cells from healthy donors, Susac syndrome patients and multiple sclerosis patients were profiled using high-throughput TCR beta sequencing. The healthy donors served as controls matched for age and sex. CD8+ TEMRA cells were enriched by FACS, while bulk CD8+ and CD4+ T cells were purified by magnetic negative isolation. Blood was drawn into EDTA tubes, processed within 24 hours, and PBMCs were isolated by density gradient centrifugation. PBMCs intended for TCR sequencing were cryopreserved in liquid nitrogen and thawed later in a water bath at 37 degrees C. A purity of at least 90% was achieved for sorted or isolated CD4+, CD8+ and CD8+ TEMRA cells.

This clonotype has a single count. No antigen is known for it. Base qualities are not provided; no much larger clone lies one nucleotide away. A lone read gives weak evidence. RNA was extracted using the RNeasy kit, and roughly 0.5 to 1 microgram was reverse transcribed with random hexamers. TCR beta CDR3 regions were amplified with the immunoSEQ multiplex PCR assay covering 54 Vbeta and 13 Jbeta segments. PCR amplification bias was corrected using a synthetic template baseline for primer optimization and computational correction. The source study handled its data this way. Reads were annotated to V, D and J genes per IMGT and analyzed with immunoSEQ Analyzer, keeping only productive sequences. Clonality was computed as one minus Shannon entropy normalized by log2 of the number of productive unique sequences. Public and private clones were assessed among the 100 most prevalent clones of each patient and control. A clone was defined as Susac-specific if it was absent from the healthy and MS cohorts, from some 980 published viral clones and from other ImmuneACCESS disease sequences. Through fastp at Q25 and MiXCR, TCRdb rebuilt clones from the public reads, retaining in-frame beta chains. Rows are unified per CDR3 protein, each entry keeping the most common DNA and genes. What appears here as the V and J calls and clone size reflects TCRdb's work, not the paper's. Recorded for this sample are roughly 150,000 distinct CDR3 sequences; around 93% of them occurred a single time. The ten largest clones take up around 0.13% of the sample.

The material sequenced was CD4+ T cells from PBMCs. The source of this sequence is a human donor in good health. The chain was built from TRBV20-1 and TRBJ1-1; 7 bases in the middle match TRBD1. For the CDR3, the sequence is CSAFGTDMGEAFF. The nucleotides are TGCAGTGCTTTCGGGACAGACATGGGTGAAGCTTTCTTT.